This TCR beta chain was sequenced during a study of control samples from healthy donors and cancer patients. The method was immunoSEQ multiplex PCR; TCRdb's version includes in-frame clones alone and lacks a portion of them. In all, the sample yields some 190,000 clones. Germline V CDR1 and CDR2: MNHEY, SMNVEV (reference sequence). V lost 0 bases and J 2 bases, leaving 8 bases between the germline ends. The CDR3 loop spans 14 amino acids. A word on this clone: The sample has other DNA sequences that encode this CDR3 too.

The TCR originated in a woman between 25 and 40 years old in good health. Material: blood. This sequence joins TRBV27 and TRBJ2-7; TRBD1 might be the D (5 bases). CDR3 nucleotides: TGTGCCAGCAGTTTATCCGAGGACACCTACGAGCAGTACTTC. Its protein is CASSLSEDTYEQYF.